This T cell receptor (beta chain) was sequenced during a study of cytomegalovirus exposure and HLA in healthy donors. Study results and limitations: When the data were analyzed later, several of the most significant clusters appeared to be linked to common viral pathogens. Relative to the approximately 630-donor mean, N-insertions were reportedly fewer in an Asian-associated ancestry cluster in a later analysis. About 87% or about 30% of the time was how often most TCR beta V segments were productive, according to an earlier analysis. Among the CMV-associated chains, a few were confirmed in vitro as specific for CMV antigens.

Turning to this clone: The antigen is unknown.

The CDR3 runs to 15 residues. Germline V gene lookup returns CDR1 SGDLS and CDR2 YYNGEE. V lost 3 bases and J 3 bases, leaving 10 bases between the germline ends. The PCR employed 60 Vbeta primers together with 13 Jbeta primers. Sequenced by immunoSEQ multiplex PCR; TCRdb stores in-frame clones only, minus some. The data hold 180,000 or so clones, with approximately 85% observed a single time. The receptor comes from a man aged 18 to 29 in good health and CMV-seropositive. The sequenced material came from PBMCs. The chain has TRBV9 and TRBJ2-6; D perhaps matches TRBD2 (5 bases). The CDR3 DNA follows: TGTGCCAGCAGCGGAGGGAATCTTGGGGCCAACGTCCTGACTTTC. Amino acids: CASSGGNLGANVLTF.